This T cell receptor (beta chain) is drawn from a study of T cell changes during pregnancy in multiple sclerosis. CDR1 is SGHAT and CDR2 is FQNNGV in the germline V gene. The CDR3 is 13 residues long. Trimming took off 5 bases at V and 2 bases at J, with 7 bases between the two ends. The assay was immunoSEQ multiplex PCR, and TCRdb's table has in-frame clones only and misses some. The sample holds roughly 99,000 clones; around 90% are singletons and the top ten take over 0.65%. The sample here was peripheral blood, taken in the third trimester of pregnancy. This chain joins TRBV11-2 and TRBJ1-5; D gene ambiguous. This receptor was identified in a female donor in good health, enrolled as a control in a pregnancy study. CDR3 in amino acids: CASSQVRNQPQHF. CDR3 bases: TGTGCCAGCAGCCAGGTCCGCAATCAGCCCCAGCATTTT.